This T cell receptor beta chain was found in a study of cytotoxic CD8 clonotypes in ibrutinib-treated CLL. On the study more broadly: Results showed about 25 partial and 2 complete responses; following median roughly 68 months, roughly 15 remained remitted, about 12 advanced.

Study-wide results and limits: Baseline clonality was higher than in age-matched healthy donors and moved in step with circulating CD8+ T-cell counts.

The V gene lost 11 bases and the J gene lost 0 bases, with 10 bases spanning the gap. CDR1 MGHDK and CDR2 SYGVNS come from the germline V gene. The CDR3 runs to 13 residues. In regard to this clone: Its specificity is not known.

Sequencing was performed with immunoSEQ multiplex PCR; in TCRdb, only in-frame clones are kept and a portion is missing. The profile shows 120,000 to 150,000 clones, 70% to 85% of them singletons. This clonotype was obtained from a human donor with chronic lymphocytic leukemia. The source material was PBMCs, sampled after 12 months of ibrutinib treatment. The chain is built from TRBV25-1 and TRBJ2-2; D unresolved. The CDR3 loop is CAYEVTNTGELFF. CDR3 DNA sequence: TGTGCCTACGAGGTAACGAACACCGGGGAGCTGTTTTTT.